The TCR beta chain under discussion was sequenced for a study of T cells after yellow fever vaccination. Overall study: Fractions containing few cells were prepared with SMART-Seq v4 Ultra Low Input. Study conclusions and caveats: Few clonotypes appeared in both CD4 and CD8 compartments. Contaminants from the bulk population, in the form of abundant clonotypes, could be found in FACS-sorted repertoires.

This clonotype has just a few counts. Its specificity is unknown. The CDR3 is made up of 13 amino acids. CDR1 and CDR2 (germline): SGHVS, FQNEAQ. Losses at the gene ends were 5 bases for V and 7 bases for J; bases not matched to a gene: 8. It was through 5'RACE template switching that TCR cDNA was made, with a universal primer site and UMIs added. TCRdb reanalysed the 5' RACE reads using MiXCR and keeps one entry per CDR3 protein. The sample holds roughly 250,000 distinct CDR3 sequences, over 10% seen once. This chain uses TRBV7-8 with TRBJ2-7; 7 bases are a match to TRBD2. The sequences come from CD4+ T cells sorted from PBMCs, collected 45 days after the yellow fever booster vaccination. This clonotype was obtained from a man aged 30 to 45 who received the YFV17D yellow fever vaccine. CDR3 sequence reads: CASSLRREEEQYF. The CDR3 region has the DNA TGTGCCAGCAGCCTCCGACGGGAGGAAGAGCAGTACTTC.